This record concerns one T cell receptor beta chain sequence. The antigen remains undetermined. The entry originates in a study of shared clonotypes between healthy human individuals. Study-level results: In general, naive subsets displayed greater estimated richness than memory subsets did. Clonotypes that were shared across a handful of donors made up around 5% of naive CD4 clonotypes.

The CDR3 loop spans 14 amino acids. Germline lookup yields CDR1 LNHDA and CDR2 SQIVND (reference sequence). V was pared by 5 bases and J by 1 base, with 9 bases between. This table comes from immunoSEQ multiplex PCR, and its TCRdb copy is limited to in-frame clones, with some not included. This table has around 750,000 clones, roughly 70% appearing once. The sequenced sample consisted of memory CD4+ T cells sorted from blood. Subset here: CD45RA-negative fraction. The rearrangement links TRBV19 to TRBJ1-3, with D possibly matching TRBD1 (6 bases). This clonotype was sampled from a woman in her 30s in good health. This CDR3 is CASSLQGSGNTIYF. The CDR3 DNA reads as TGTGCCAGTAGTCTACAGGGTTCTGGAAACACCATATATTTT.